The T cell receptor (beta chain) under discussion was sequenced for a study of response to subunit inactivated influenza vaccine. General study findings and limits: It was the authors' suggestion that each seasonal influenza vaccination recruits few new T cells.

This clonotype has at least ten counts. The antigen is undetermined. V lost 5 bases and J 4 bases, leaving 17 bases between the germline ends. Germline loops: CDR1 LNHNV, CDR2 YYDKDF (reference sequence). This CDR3 contains 16 residues. TCRdb fed the RT-PCR reads into MiXCR, producing one record per CDR3 protein. This table has 400,000 to 650,000 distinct CDR3 sequences, under 8.5% appearing once. The rearrangement joins TRBV15 to TRBJ2-2, with D perhaps matching TRBD2 (6 bases). This clonotype was obtained from a man aged 50-75 years who received an inactivated influenza vaccine. The sequences come from PBMCs from blood, collected around 25 months after vaccination. The CDR3 sequence: CATSPWGDSSTGELFF. CDR3 DNA sequence: TGTGCCACCAGCCCCTGGGGGGACTCCTCCACCGGGGAGCTGTTTTTT.